What follows is one TCR beta chain and its context. This record comes from a study of cytomegalovirus exposure and HLA in healthy donors. Germline V CDR1 and CDR2: SQVTM, ANQGSEA. V was cut by 7 bases and J by 1 base, with 16 bases left in between. The CDR3 is 14 residues long. PCR primers comprised 60 Vbeta and 13 Jbeta primers. This table comes from immunoSEQ multiplex PCR, and its TCRdb copy is limited to in-frame clones, with some not included. The sample shows 100,000 to 120,000 clones, around four fifths of them seen only once. The V gene is TRBV29-1, the J gene TRBJ1-1; a weak D match, TRBD1 (5 bases). The TCR originated in a woman in her thirties or forties in good health and CMV-seropositive. The sequencing sample was made of PBMCs. In nucleotides, the CDR3 is TGCAGCGCTGTAGTCGGGGGGGGGAACACTGAAGCTTTCTTT. Its protein product is CSAVVGGGNTEAFF.